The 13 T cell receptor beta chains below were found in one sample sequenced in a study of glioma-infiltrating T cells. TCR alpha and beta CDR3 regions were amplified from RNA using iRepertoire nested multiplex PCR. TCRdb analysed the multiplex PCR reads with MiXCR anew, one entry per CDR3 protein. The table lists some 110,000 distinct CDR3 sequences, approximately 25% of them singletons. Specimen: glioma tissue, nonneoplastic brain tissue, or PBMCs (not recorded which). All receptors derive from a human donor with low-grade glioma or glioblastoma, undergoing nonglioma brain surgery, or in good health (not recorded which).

Here the CDR3 DNA reads TGCGTTAGCAGCCAAGATCCCAGCCAAGAGACCCAGTACTTC. Encoded protein: CVSSQDPSQETQYF. V and J are TRBV4-1 and TRBJ2-5; D gene unclear. This CDR3 region has 14 residues. Looked up from germline, CDR1 is MGHRA and CDR2 is YSYEKL.

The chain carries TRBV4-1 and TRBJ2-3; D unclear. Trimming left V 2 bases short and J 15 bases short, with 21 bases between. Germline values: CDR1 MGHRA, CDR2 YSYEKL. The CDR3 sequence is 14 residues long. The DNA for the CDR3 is TGCGCCAGCAGCCAATCGACTCTTACAGATACGCGATATTTT. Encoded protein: CASSQSTLTDTRYF.

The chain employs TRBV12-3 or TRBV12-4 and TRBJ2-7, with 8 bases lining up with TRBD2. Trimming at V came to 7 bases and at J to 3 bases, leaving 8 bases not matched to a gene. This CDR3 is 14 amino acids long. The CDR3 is CASTPGGGFYEQYF. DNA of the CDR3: TGTGCCAGCACCCCCGGGGGGGGGTTCTACGAGCAGTACTTC.

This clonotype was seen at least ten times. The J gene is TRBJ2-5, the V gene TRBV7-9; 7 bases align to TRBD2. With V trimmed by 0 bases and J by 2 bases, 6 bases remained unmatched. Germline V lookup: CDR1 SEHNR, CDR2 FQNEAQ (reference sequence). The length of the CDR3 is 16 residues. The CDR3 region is CASSLATGGQQETQYF. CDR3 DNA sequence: TGTGCCAGCAGCTTAGCAACGGGAGGTCAGCAAGAGACCCAGTACTTC.

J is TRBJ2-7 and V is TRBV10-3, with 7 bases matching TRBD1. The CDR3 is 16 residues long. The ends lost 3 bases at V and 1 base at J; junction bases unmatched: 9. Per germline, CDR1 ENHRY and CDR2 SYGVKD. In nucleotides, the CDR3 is TGTGCCATCAGTGATATGAACCGGGACAGATCCTACGAGCAGTACTTC. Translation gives CAISDMNRDRSYEQYF.

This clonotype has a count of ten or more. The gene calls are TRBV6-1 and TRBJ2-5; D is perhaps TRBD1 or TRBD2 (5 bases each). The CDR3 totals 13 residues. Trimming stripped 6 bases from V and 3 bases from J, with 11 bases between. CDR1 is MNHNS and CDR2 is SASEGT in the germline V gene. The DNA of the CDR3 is TGTGCCAGCAGGCAGTTGGGGGAAGAGACCCAGTACTTC. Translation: CASRQLGEETQYF.

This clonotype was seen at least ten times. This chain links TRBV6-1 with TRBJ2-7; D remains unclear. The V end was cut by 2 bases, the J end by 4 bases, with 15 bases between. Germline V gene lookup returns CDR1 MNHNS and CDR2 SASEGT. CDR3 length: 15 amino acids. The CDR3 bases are TGTGCCAGCAGTGAAACTGGCGGCGACCAGTACGAGCAGTACTTC. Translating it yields CASSETGGDQYEQYF.

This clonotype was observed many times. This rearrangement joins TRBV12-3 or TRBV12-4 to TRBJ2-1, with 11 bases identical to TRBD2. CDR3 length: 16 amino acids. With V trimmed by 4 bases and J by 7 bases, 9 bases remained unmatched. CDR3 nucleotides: TGTGCCAGCAGTTCCCCGTTTACTAGCGGGAGTAATGAGCAGTTCTTC. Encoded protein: CASSSPFTSGSNEQFF.

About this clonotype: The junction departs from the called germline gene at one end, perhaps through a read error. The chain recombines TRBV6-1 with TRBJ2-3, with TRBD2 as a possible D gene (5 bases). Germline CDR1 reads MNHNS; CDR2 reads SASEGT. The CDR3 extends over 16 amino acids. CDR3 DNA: TGTGCCAGCAGTGATCGGGCGGGCGAAAGCACGGATACGAAGTATTTT. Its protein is CASSDRAGESTDTKYF.

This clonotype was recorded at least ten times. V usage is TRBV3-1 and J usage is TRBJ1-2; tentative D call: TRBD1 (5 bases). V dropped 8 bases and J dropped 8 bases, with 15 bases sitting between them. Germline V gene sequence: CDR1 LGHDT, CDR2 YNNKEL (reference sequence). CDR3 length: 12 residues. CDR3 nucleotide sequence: TGTGCCAGCGCGTCAGGGTTAGGCGGCTACACCTTC. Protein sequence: CASASGLGGYTF.

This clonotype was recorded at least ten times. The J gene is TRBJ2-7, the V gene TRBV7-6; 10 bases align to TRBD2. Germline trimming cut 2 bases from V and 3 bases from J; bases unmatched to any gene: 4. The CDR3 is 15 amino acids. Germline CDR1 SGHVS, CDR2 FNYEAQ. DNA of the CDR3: TGTGCCAGCAGCTTACGGACTAGCGGTAACTACGAGCAGTACTTC. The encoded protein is CASSLRTSGNYEQYF.

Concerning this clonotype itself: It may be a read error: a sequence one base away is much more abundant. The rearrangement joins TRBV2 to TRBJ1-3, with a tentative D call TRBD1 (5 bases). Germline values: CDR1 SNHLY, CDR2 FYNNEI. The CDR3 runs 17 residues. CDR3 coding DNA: TGTGCCAGCGGTGATGCGGGACGGTCAAGCTCTGGAAACACCATATATTTT. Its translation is CASGDAGRSSSGNTIYF.

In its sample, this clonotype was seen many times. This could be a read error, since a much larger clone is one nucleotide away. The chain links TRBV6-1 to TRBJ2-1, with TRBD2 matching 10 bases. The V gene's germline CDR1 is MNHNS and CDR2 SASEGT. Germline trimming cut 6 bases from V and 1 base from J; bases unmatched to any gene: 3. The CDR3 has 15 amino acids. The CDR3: CASSGAGGSYNEQFF. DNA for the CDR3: TGTGCCAGCAGCGGAGCGGGGGGGTCCTACAATGAGCAGTTCTTC.